This T cell receptor beta chain was captured in a study of vaccination and CD4 T cells after COVID-19. This CDR3 spans 14 amino acids. V lost 6 bases to trimming and J lost 6 bases; unmatched junction nucleotides: 10. CDR1 and CDR2 from the germline V gene are WNHNN and SYGVQD (reference sequence). Once obtained from cultured CD4+ T cells, the DNA was sequenced using the Oncomine TCR Beta short-read assay. TCRdb reprocessed the PCR reads with MiXCR, giving one entry per CDR3 protein. The data show 15,000 to 20,000 distinct CDR3 sequences, over 45% seen once. Treatment indicated: approximately 11-day PBMC culture with coronavirus spike peptide pools or control peptides (ViraFEST assay). Peptide-pool expansion of antigen-specific T cells preceded TCR sequencing in ViraFEST. The authors isolated CD4+ T cells by negative selection after roughly 10 days of culture. Points on this clonotype: Its specificity is unknown.

The TCR sequence derives from a human donor who had recovered from COVID-19. The chain couples TRBV10-1 to TRBJ2-7; 8 positions match TRBD2. Specimen: CD4+ T cells from blood, cultured in vitro, collected before SARS-CoV-2 vaccination. CDR3 protein: CASRSRGLGGEQYF. CDR3 bases: TGCGCCAGCAGGTCGAGGGGACTAGGCGGCGAGCAGTACTTC.